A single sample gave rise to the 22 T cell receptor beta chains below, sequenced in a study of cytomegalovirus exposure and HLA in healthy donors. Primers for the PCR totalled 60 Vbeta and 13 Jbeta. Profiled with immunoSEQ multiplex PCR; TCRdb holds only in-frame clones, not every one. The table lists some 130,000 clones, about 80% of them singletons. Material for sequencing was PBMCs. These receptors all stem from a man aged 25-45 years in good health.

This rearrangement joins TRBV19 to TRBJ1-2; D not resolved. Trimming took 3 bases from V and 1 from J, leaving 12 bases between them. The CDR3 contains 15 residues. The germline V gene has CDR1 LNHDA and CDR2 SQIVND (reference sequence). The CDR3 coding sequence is TGTGCCAGTAGTATGGCGGCAGCGAATAACTATGGCTACACCTTC. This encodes CASSMAAANNYGYTF.

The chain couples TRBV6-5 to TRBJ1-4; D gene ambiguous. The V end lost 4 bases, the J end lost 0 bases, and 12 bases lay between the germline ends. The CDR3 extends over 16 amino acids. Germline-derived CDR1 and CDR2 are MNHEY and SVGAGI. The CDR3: CASSSDYAATNEKLFF. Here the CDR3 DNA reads TGTGCCAGCAGTTCAGATTACGCCGCAACTAATGAAAAACTGTTTTTT.

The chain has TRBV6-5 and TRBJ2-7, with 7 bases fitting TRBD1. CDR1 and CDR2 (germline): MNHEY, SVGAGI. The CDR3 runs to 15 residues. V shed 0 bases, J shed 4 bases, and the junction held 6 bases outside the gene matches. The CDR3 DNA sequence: TGTGCCAGCAGTTACTCCGGGACAGAGACTTACGAGCAGTACTTC. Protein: CASSYSGTETYEQYF.

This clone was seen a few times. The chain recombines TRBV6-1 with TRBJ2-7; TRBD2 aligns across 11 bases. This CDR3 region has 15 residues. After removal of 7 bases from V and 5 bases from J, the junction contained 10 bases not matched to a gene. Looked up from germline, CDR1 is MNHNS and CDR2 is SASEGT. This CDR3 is CASTRGTSGSDEQYF. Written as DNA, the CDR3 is TGTGCCAGCACCCGAGGGACTAGCGGATCGGACGAGCAGTACTTC.

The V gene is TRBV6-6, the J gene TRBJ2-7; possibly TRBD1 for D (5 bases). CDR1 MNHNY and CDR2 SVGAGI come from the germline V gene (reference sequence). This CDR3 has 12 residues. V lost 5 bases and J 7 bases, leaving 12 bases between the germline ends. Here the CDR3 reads CASSPQGWEQYF. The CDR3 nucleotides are TGTGCCAGCAGTCCTCAGGGTTGGGAGCAGTACTTC.

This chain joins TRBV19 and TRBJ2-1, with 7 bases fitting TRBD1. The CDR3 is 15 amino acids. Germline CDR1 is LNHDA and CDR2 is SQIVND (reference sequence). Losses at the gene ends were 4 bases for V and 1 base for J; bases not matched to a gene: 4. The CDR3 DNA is TGTGCCAGTAGTAGCACCAGGGGGTCCTACAATGAGCAGTTCTTC. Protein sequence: CASSSTRGSYNEQFF.

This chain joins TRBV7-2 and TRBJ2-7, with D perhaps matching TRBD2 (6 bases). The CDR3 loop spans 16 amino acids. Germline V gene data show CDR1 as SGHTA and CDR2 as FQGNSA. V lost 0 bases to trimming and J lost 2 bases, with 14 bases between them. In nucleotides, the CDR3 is TGTGCCAGCAGCTTAGCGCCCGCGGGGAACGCCTACGAGCAGTACTTC. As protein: CASSLAPAGNAYEQYF.

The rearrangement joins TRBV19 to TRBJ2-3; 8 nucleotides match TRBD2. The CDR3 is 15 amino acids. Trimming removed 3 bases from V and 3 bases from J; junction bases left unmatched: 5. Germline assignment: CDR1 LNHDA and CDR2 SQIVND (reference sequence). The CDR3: CASSMALAGTDTQYF. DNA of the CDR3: TGTGCCAGTAGTATGGCGCTAGCGGGTACAGATACGCAGTATTTT.

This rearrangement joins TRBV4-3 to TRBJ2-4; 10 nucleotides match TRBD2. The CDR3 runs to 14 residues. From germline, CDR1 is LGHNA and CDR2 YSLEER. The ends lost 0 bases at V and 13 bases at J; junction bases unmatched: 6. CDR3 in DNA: TGCGCCAGCAGCCAAGATCCGGCTAGCGGGGGACAGTACTTC. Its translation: CASSQDPASGGQYF.

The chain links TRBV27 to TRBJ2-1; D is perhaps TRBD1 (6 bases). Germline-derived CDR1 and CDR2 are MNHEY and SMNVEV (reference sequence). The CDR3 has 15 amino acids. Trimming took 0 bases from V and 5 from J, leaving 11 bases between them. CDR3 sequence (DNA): TGTGCCAGCAGTTTATCGGTGGGACAACACAATGAGCAGTTCTTC. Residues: CASSLSVGQHNEQFF.

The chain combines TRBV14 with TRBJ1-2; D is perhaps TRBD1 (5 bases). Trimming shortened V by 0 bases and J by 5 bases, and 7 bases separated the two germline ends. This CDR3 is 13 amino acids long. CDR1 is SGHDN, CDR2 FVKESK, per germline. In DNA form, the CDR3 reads TGTGCCAGCAGCCAAGACAGGGAATATGGCTACACCTTC. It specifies CASSQDREYGYTF.

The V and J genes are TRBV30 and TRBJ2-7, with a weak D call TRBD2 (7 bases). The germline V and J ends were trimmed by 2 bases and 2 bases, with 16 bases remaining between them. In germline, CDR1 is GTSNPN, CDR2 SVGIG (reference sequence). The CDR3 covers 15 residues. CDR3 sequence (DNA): TGTGCCTGGAGTACCTTAGGGGGGAGGGCCTACGAGCAGTACTTC. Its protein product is CAWSTLGGRAYEQYF.

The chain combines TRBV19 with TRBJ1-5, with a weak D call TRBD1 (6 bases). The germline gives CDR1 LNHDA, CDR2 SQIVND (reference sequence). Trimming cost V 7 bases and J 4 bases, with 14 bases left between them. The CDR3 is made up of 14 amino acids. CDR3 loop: CASTPLQGNQPQHF. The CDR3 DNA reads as TGTGCCAGTACTCCGCTACAGGGAAATCAGCCCCAGCATTTT.

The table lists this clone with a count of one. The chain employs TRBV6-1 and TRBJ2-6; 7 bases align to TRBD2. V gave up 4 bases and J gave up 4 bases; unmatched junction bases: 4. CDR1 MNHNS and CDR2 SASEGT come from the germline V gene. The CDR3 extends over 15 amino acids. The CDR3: CASSGQGGGANVLTF. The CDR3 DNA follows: TGTGCCAGCAGTGGGCAGGGAGGGGGGGCCAACGTCCTGACTTTC.

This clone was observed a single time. CDR3 DNA: TGTGCCAGCAGCCACTCCGGAGGGACGGATGAAAAACTGTTTTTT. The encoded protein is CASSHSGGTDEKLFF. The chain recombines TRBV6-5 with TRBJ1-4; tentative D call: TRBD1 (5 bases). From germline, CDR1 is MNHEY and CDR2 SVGAGI. CDR3 length: 15 amino acids. The V end lost 6 bases, the J end lost 6 bases, and 17 bases lay between the germline ends.

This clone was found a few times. CDR3 DNA: TGCGCCAGCAGCTTGGCGTCCACTGAAGCTTTCTTT. It encodes CASSLASTEAFF. The chain carries TRBV5-1 and TRBJ1-1, with D uncertain. Trimming took off 0 bases at V and 4 bases at J, with 4 bases between the two ends. The CDR3 has 12 residues. Germline CDR1 SGHRS, CDR2 YFSETQ.

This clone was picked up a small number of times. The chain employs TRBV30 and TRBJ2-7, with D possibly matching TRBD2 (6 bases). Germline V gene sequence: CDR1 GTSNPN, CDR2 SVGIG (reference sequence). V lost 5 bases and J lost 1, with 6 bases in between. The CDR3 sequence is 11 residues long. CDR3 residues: CAWGRSYEQYF. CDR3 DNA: TGTGCCTGGGGGAGGTCCTACGAGCAGTACTTC.

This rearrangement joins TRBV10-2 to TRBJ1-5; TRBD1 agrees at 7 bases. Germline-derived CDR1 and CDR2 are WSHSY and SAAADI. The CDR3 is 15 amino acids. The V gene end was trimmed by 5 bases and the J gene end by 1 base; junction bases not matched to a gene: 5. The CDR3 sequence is CASSPLTGSNQPQHF. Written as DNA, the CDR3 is TGCGCCAGCAGTCCACTGACAGGGAGCAATCAGCCCCAGCATTTT.

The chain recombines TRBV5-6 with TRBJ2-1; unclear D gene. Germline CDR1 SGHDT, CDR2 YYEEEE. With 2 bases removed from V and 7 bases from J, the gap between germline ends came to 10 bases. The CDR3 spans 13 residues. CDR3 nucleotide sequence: TGTGCCAGCAGCTTTCGACTCGTAAATGAGCAGTTCTTC. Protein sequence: CASSFRLVNEQFF.

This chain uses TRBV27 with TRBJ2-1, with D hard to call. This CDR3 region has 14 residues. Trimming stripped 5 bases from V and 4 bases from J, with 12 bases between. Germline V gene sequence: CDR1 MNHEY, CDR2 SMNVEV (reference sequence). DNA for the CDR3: TGTGCCAGCAGTCACATAAAGATATACAATGAGCAGTTCTTC. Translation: CASSHIKIYNEQFF.

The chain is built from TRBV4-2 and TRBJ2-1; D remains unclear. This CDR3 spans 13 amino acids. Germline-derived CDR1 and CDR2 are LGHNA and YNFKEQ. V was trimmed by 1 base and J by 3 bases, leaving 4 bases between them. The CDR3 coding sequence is TGTGCCAGCAGCCAAGGCGGCTACAATGAGCAGTTCTTC. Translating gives CASSQGGYNEQFF.

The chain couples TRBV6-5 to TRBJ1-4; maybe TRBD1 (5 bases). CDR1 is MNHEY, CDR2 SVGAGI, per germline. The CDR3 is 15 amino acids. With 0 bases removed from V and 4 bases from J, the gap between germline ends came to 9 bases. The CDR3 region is CASSYSGDFNEKLFF. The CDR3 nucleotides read TGTGCCAGCAGTTACTCCGGGGACTTTAATGAAAAACTGTTTTTT.